This T cell receptor beta chain stems from a study of CD8+ T cells in alopecia areata. cDNA reverse transcribed from extracted RNA served as the sequencing template. Only in-frame clones appear in the TCRdb table, and some are missing; sequencing was by immunoSEQ multiplex PCR. The sample records 150,000 to 160,000 clones, about 50% being singletons. Alopecia areata patients had lesional scalp punch biopsies and peripheral blood taken from them. The germline V gene has CDR1 SGHRS and CDR2 YFSETQ. J lost 4 bases, V lost 4 bases, and 8 bases had no gene match. CDR3 size: 15 residues. The chain has TRBV5-1 and TRBJ2-7; 10 bases line up with TRBD1. The receptor's source is a human donor with alopecia areata. Source: CD8+ T cells sorted from blood, taken at week 0. The CDR3 sequence is CASSLDRGPLYEQYF. In DNA form, the CDR3 reads TGCGCCAGCAGCCTAGACAGGGGGCCACTATACGAGCAGTACTTC.